This T cell receptor beta chain appears in the sequencing data of a study of blood T cell repertoires in COVID-19. This clone was found a few times. In the authors' workflow: The assay estimated nucleated cells by amplifying reference gene primers. TCRdb's table, derived via immunoSEQ multiplex PCR, lists solely in-frame clones and lacks some. V, J and clone size are taken as reported in that table, and D and trimming were inferred from the DNA itself. The table records 200,000 to 300,000 clones, around 83% of them present only once. V was trimmed by 9 bases and J by 3 bases, leaving 17 bases between them. From germline, CDR1 is LNHDA and CDR2 SQIVND (reference sequence). The CDR3 covers 14 residues.

The origin of this receptor is a woman aged 60-75 years with active or convalescent COVID-19. Specimen: peripheral blood. The chain is built from TRBV19 and TRBJ1-2; D is perhaps TRBD1 (6 bases). The CDR3 reads CASIRNRTDYGYTF. The DNA of the CDR3 is TGTGCCAGCATTAGAAATCGGACAGACTATGGCTACACCTTC.